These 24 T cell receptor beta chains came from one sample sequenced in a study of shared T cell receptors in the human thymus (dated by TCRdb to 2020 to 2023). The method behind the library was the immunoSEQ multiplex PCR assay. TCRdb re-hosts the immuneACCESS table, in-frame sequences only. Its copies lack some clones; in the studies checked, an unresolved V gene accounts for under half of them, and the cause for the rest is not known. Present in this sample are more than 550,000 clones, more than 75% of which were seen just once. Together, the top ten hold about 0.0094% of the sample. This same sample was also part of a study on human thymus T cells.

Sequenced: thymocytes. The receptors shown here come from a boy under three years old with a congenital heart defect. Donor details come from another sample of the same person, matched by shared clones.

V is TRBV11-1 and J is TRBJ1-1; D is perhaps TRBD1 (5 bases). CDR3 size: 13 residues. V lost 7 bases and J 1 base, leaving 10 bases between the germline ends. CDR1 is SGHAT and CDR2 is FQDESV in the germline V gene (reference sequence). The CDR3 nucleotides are TGTGCCAGCATCCCTGACAGGAACACTGAAGCTTTCTTT. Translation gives CASIPDRNTEAFF.

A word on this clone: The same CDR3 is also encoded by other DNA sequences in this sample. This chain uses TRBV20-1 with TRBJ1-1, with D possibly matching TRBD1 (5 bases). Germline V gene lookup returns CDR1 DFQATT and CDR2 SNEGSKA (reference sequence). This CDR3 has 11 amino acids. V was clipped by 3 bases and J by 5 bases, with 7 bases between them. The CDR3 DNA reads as TGCAGTGCTAGTCGGGGGACTGAAGCTTTCTTT. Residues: CSASRGTEAFF.

The CDR3 loop reads CASSLTGQGQWNTEAFF. The CDR3 nucleotides are TGTGCCAGCAGCTTAACGGGACAGGGCCAATGGAACACTGAAGCTTTCTTT. The V gene is TRBV7-9, the J gene TRBJ1-1, with TRBD1 identical over 9 bases. Germline V gene sequence: CDR1 SEHNR, CDR2 FQNEAQ (reference sequence). This CDR3 contains 17 residues. Trimming took 2 bases from V and 1 from J; bases not matched to a gene: 8.

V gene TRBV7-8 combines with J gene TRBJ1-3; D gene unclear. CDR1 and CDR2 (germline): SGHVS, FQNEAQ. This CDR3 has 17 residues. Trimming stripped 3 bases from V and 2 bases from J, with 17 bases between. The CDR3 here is CASSLDLGPETGNTIYF. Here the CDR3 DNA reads TGTGCCAGCAGCTTGGATTTGGGTCCGGAGACTGGAAACACCATATATTTT.

In nucleotides, the CDR3 is TGTGCCAGCAGTTACTCAGAGCGAATCACCGGGGAGCTGTTTTTT. Its protein product is CASSYSERITGELFF. The chain joins TRBV6-5 to TRBJ2-2; D is undetermined. Germline V gene lookup returns CDR1 MNHEY and CDR2 SVGAGI. Between the trimmed V and J ends, which lost 0 bases and 4 bases, there was a span of 9 bases. This CDR3 has 15 residues.

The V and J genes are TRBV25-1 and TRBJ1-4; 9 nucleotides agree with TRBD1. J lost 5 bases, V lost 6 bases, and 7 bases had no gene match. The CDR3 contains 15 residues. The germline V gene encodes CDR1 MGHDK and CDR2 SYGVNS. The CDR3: CASSSSGTGNEKLFF. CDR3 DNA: TGTGCCAGCAGCTCGTCCGGGACAGGGAATGAAAAACTGTTTTTT.

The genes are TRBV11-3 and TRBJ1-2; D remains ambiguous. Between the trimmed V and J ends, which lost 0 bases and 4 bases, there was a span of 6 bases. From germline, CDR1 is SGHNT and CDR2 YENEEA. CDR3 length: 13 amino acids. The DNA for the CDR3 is TGTGCCAGCAGCTTAGAGACACGCTATGGCTACACCTTC. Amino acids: CASSLETRYGYTF.

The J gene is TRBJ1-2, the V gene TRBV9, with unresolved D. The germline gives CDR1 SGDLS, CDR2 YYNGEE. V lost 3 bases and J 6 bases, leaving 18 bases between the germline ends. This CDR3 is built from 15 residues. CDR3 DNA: TGTGCCAGCAGCGGGCCCCAGACACGGTTTAATGGCTACACCTTC. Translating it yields CASSGPQTRFNGYTF. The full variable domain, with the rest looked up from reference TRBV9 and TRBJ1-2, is DSGVTQTPKHLITATGQRVTLRCSPRSGDLSVYWYQQSLDQGLQFLIQYYNGEERAKGNILERFSAQQFPDLHSELNLSSLELGDSALYFCASSGPQTRFNGYTFGSGTRLTVV.

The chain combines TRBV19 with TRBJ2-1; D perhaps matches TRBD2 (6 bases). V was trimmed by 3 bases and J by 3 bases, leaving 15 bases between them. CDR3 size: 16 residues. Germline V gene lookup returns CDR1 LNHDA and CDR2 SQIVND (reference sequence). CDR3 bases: TGTGCCAGTAGTATTGGCAGGCGGGGTATCTACAATGAGCAGTTCTTC. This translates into CASSIGRRGIYNEQFF.

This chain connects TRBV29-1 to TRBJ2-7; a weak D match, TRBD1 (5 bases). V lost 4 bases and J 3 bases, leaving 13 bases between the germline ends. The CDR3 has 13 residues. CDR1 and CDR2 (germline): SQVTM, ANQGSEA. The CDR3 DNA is TGCAGCGTTGGGGGCGGACCTTACTACGAGCAGTACTTC. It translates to CSVGGGPYYEQYF.

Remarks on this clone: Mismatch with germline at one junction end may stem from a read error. The CDR3 bases are TGCAGCGTAACTCGGGGGTACTATGGCCACACCTTC. It codes for CSVTRGYYGHTF. The chain links TRBV29-1 to TRBJ1-2; the D gene is possibly TRBD1 (5 bases). The length of the CDR3 is 12 residues. Germline V gene lookup returns CDR1 SQVTM and CDR2 ANQGSEA.

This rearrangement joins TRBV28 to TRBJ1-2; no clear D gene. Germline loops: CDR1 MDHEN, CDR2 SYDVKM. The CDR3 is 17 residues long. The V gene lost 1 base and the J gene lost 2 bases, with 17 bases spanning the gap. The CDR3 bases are TGTGCCAGCAGTTTATTTCTCGAAGGACTGCTAAACTATGGCTACACCTTC. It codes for CASSLFLEGLLNYGYTF.

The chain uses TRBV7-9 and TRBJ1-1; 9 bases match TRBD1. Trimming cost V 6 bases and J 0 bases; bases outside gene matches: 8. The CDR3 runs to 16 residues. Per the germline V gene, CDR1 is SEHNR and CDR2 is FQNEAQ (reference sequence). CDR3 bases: TGTGCCAGCAGGGAGGGACAGGGCGCTCTGAACACTGAAGCTTTCTTT. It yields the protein CASREGQGALNTEAFF.

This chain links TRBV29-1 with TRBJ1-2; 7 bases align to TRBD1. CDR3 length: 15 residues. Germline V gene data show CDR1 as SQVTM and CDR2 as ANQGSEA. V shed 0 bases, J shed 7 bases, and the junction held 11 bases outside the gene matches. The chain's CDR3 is CSVEDGQAADGGYTF. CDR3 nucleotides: TGCAGCGTTGAAGACGGACAGGCGGCGGACGGTGGCTACACCTTC.

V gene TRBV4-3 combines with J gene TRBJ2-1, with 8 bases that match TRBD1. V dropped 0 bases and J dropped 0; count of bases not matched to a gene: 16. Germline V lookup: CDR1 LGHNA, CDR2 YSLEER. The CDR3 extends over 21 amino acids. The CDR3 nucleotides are TGCGCCAGCAGCCAAGATCGTCGAGGACAGGGCTTCTCGAGCTCCTACAATGAGCAGTTCTTC. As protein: CASSQDRRGQGFSSSYNEQFF.

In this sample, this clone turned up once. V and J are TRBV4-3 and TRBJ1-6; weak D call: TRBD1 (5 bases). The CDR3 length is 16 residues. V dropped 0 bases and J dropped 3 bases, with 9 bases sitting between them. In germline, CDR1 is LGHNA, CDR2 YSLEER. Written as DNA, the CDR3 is TGCGCCAGCAGCCAAGATTCCGACAGCTATAATTCACCCCTCCACTTT. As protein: CASSQDSDSYNSPLHF.

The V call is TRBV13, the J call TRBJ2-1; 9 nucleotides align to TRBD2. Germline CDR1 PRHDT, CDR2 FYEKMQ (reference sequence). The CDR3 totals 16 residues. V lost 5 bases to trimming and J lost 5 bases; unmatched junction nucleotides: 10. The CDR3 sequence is CASSHHPGLAHNEQFF. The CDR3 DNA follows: TGTGCCAGCAGCCACCATCCGGGACTAGCACACAATGAGCAGTTCTTC.

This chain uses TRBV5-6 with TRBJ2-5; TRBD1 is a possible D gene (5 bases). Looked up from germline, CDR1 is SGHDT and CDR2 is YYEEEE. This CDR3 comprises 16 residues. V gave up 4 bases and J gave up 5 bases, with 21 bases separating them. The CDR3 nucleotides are TGTGCCAGCAGCCTGGCCAGGGTTTATTTTTTGGAGACCCAGTACTTC. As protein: CASSLARVYFLETQYF.

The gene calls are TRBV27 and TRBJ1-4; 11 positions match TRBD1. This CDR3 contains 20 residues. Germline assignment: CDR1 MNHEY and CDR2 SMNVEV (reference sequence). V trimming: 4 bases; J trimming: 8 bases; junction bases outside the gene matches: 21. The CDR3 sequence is CASSSPTDRGHIDQKEKLFF. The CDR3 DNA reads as TGTGCCAGCAGTTCCCCAACGGACAGGGGGCATATCGACCAGAAGGAAAAACTGTTTTTT.

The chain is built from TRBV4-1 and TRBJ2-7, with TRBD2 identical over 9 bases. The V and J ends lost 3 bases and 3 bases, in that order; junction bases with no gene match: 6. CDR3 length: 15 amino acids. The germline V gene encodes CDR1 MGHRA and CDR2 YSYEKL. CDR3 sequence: CASSHRLAENYEQYF. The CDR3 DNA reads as TGCGCCAGCAGCCACAGACTAGCGGAAAACTACGAGCAGTACTTC.

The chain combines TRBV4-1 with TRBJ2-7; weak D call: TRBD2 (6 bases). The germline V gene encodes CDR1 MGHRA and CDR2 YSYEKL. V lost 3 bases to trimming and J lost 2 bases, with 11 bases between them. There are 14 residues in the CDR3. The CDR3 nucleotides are TGCGCCAGCAGCCAGGGGAGGCGAGCCTACGAGCAGTACTTC. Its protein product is CASSQGRRAYEQYF.

The CDR3 coding sequence is TGTGCCAGCAGTAAGAGGACAGGGTGTCCCACAGATACGCAGTATTTT. This codes for CASSKRTGCPTDTQYF. This sequence joins TRBV27 and TRBJ2-3; TRBD1 aligns across 8 bases. The V and J ends lost 5 bases and 2 bases, in that order; junction bases with no gene match: 9. The CDR3 has 16 residues. From germline, CDR1 is MNHEY and CDR2 SMNVEV (reference sequence).

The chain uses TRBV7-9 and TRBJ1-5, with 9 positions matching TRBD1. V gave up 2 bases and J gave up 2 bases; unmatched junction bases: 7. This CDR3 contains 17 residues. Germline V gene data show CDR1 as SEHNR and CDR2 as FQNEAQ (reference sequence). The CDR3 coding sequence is TGTGCCAGCAGCTTATTAGGACAGGGGATCCGCAATCAGCCCCAGCATTTT. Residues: CASSLLGQGIRNQPQHF.

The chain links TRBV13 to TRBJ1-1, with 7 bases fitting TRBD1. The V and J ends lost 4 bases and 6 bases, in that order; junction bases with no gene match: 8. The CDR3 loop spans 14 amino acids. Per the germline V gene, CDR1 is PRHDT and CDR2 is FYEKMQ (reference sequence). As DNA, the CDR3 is TGTGCCAGCAGCTCCACAGGGGATCAAGCTGAAGCTTTCTTT. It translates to CASSSTGDQAEAFF.